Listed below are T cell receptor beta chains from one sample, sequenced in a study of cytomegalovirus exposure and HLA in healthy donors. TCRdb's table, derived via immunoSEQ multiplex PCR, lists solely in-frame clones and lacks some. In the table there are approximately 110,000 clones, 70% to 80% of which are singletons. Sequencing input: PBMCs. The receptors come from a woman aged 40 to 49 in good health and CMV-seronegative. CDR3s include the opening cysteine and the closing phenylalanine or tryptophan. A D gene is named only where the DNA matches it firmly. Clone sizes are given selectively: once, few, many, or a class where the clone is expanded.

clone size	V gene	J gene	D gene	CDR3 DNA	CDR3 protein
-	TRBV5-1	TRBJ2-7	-	TGCGCCAGCAGCTTTGGAATCTACGGCGGCGAGCAGTACTTC	CASSFGIYGGEQYF
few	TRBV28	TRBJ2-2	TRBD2	TGTGCCAGCACCGGGGGGTGGGCCGGGGAGCTGTTTTTT	CASTGGWAGELFF
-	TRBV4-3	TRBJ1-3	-	TGCGCCAGCAGCCAAGTACGCGGCGGAAACACCATATATTTT	CASSQVRGGNTIYF
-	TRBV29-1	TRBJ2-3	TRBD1	TGCAGCGCTTTCCTTGTCCCGGGACAGGGGACTAGCACAGATACGCAGTATTTT	CSAFLVPGQGTSTDTQYF
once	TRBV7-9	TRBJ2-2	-	TGTGCCAGCAGCTTGGCGGGAACAGGATTGAGCACCGGGGAGCTGTTTTTT	CASSLAGTGLSTGELFF
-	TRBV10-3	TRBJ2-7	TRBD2	TGTGCCATCAGTGGGTCGGGACTAGTACACGAGCAGTACTTC	CAISGSGLVHEQYF
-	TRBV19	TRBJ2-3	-	TGTGCCAGTAACAAAGATACGCAGTATTTT	CASNKDTQYF
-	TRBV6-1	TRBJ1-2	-	TGTGCCAGCAGTGAGGGCAGTTATCTAAGTGGCTACACCTTC	CASSEGSYLSGYTF
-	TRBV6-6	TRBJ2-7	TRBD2	TGTGCCAGCAGTTACTCGCTTCTAGCGGAATTCTACGAGCAGTACTTC	CASSYSLLAEFYEQYF
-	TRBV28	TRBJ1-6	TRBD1	TGTGCCAGCAGTTCACAGGGGGCCGTCAATTCACCCCTCCACTTT	CASSSQGAVNSPLHF
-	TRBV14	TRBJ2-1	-	TGTGCCAGCAGCCAAGATCGGAAGGGGAATGAGCAGTTCTTC	CASSQDRKGNEQFF
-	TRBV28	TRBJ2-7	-	TGTGCCAGCAGTTACAGGGTGGGGGAGCAGTACTTC	CASSYRVGEQYF
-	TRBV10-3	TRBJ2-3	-	TGTGCCATCAGTGCGGCGGTCGGCACAGATACGCAGTATTTT	CAISAAVGTDTQYF